The 10 T cell receptor beta chains given below trace back to one sample, sequenced in a study of radiation and T cells in renal cell carcinoma. Produced via immunoSEQ multiplex PCR; TCRdb's table is partial and in-frame only. The sample has some 75,000 clones, about 80% seen once. The sample's time point: blood 2 weeks post-SBRT. Treatment reported: 15 Gy SBRT to primary tumor, nephrectomy 4 weeks later. The specimen comprised blood, sampled from a patient whose treatment included radiotherapy and nephrectomy. The receptors were sampled from a man between 60 and 70 years old with renal cell carcinoma.

V usage is TRBV4-1 and J usage is TRBJ2-1, with TRBD2 as a possible D gene (6 bases). The CDR3 sequence is 15 residues long. From germline, CDR1 is MGHRA and CDR2 YSYEKL. Trimming left V 8 bases short and J 1 base short, with 15 bases between. CDR3 protein: CASGRVAGSYNEQFF. DNA of the CDR3: TGCGCCAGCGGAAGAGTGGCGGGATCCTACAATGAGCAGTTCTTC.

J is TRBJ2-7 and V is TRBV9; 7 bases are a match to TRBD2. This CDR3 region has 13 residues. Germline loops: CDR1 SGDLS, CDR2 YYNGEE. Trimming took 4 bases from V and 5 from J; bases not matched to a gene: 6. DNA for the CDR3: TGTGCCAGCAGCCAACTTGCGGGGGACGAGCAGTACTTC. Translation: CASSQLAGDEQYF.

This chain connects TRBV5-1 to TRBJ1-1; 7 bases map to TRBD1. J was trimmed by 11 bases and V by 0 bases; bases with no gene match: 10. The CDR3 covers 14 residues. Germline CDR1 and CDR2: SGHRS and YFSETQ. For the CDR3, the DNA is TGCGCCAGCAGCTTGGAAGGTCAGGGGGTTGGCGCTTTCTTT. The encoded protein is CASSLEGQGVGAFF.

This rearrangement joins TRBV5-1 to TRBJ1-1, with D unclear. The CDR3 is 13 residues long. V shed 1 base and J shed 3 bases, with 7 bases lying between them. Germline-derived CDR1 and CDR2 are SGHRS and YFSETQ. The CDR3 protein is CASSLSGYTEAFF. The CDR3 region has the DNA TGCGCCAGCAGCTTGTCGGGGTACACTGAAGCTTTCTTT.

This clone came up once. The J gene is TRBJ2-7, the V gene TRBV4-1, with D tentatively TRBD2 (6 bases). CDR1 MGHRA and CDR2 YSYEKL come from the germline V gene. Trimming removed 4 bases at V and 2 bases at J, with 15 bases between. The CDR3 covers 15 residues. In nucleotides, the CDR3 is TGCGCCAGCAGCCCTCGGAGGGCCGAGACCTACGAGCAGTACTTC. This translates into CASSPRRAETYEQYF.

The chain combines TRBV15 with TRBJ2-7, with 7 nucleotides matching TRBD2. CDR1 and CDR2 from the germline V gene are LNHNV and YYDKDF (reference sequence). CDR3 length: 14 amino acids. J was trimmed by 4 bases and V by 0 bases; bases with no gene match: 3. In DNA, the CDR3 is TGTGCCACCAGCAGAGATGTGGGGGGGTACGAGCAGTACTTC. Protein sequence: CATSRDVGGYEQYF.

The chain carries TRBV18 and TRBJ2-2; the match to TRBD1 covers 11 bases. The germline V gene has CDR1 KGHSH and CDR2 LQKENI. The V and J ends lost 0 bases and 7 bases, in that order; junction bases with no gene match: 4. The CDR3 has 16 residues. The CDR3 DNA reads as TGTGCCAGCTCACCACCCGGACAGGGGGCGGTCGGGGAGCTGTTTTTT. It translates to CASSPPGQGAVGELFF.

J is TRBJ2-1 and V is TRBV2; 8 bases match TRBD1. The junction had 10 bases not matched to a gene; V was cut back by 6 bases and J by 6 bases. CDR1 is SNHLY and CDR2 is FYNNEI in the germline V gene. The CDR3 length is 15 residues. CDR3 coding DNA: TGTGCCAGCAGCCCTGGACAGGGAAGGACCAATGAGCAGTTCTTC. Translation gives CASSPGQGRTNEQFF.

This clone showed up just a few times. The chain uses TRBV5-1 and TRBJ2-1; TRBD2 is a possible D gene (6 bases). The V and J ends lost 4 bases and 0 bases respectively, with 11 bases between them. The germline gives CDR1 SGHRS, CDR2 YFSETQ. CDR3 size: 15 residues. CDR3 in amino acids: CASSLDGSSYNEQFF. CDR3 coding DNA: TGCGCCAGCAGCCTCGACGGGAGCTCCTACAATGAGCAGTTCTTC.

This clone was seen only once. The V and J genes are TRBV18 and TRBJ2-7; 8 positions agree with TRBD2. Trimming at V came to 3 bases and at J to 3 bases, leaving 7 bases not matched to a gene. The CDR3 is 15 residues long. Germline CDR1 KGHSH, CDR2 LQKENI. CDR3 sequence reads: CASSPPASGGYEQYF. The CDR3 DNA sequence: TGTGCCAGCTCACCCCCTGCCAGCGGGGGCTACGAGCAGTACTTC. The variable domain in full, with the rest retrieved from reference TRBV18 and TRBJ2-7, is NAGVMQNPRHLVRRRGQEARLRCSPMKGHSHVYWYRQLPEEGLKFMVYLQKENIIDESGMPKERFSAEFPKEGPSILRIQQVVRGDSAAYFCASSPPASGGYEQYFGPGTRLTVT.